There are many counts of the clone carrying this TCR beta chain. Preparation of the TCRbeta library used unique molecular identifiers. TCRdb reprocessed the PCR reads via MiXCR and lists one record per CDR3 protein. Among about 610,000 distinct CDR3 sequences listed, under 12% were seen once. This sample was included in a study of T-cell reconstitution after alpha-beta-depleted transplantation in children. V gave up 3 bases and J gave up 7 bases; unmatched junction bases: 6. The germline V gene encodes CDR1 DFQATT and CDR2 SNEGSKA (reference sequence). This CDR3 contains 15 residues. The clonotype was recovered from a human donor who donated a stem cell graft to a child with acute myeloid leukemia. This specimen was PBMCs from the stem cell graft donor, taken from the stem cell graft. V is TRBV20-1 and J is TRBJ2-1, with 13 bases fitting TRBD2. The DNA for the CDR3 is TGCAGTGCTAGCAGGACTAGCGGGAGTCCAAATGAGCAGTTCTTC. Amino acids: CSASRTSGSPNEQFF.